This passage covers 18 T cell receptor beta chains from one sample sequenced in a study of CD8 T cells in ankylosing spondylitis. TCRdb reprocessed the 5' RACE reads via MiXCR and lists one record per CDR3 protein. This sample carries more than 200,000 distinct CDR3 sequences, roughly 25% of them seen once, and the ten largest clones take around 0.64%. Sequencing used blood, either unsorted or a sorted T cell fraction (not recorded which). Receptor source: a male donor with ankylosing spondylitis or in good health (not recorded which).

This clonotype has at least ten counts. V and J are TRBV12-3 or TRBV12-4 and TRBJ1-1; D perhaps matches TRBD1 (6 bases). Trimming left V 2 bases short and J 11 bases short, with 12 bases between. CDR3 length: 12 residues. CDR3 sequence (DNA): TGTGCCAGCAGTTTAAACAGGGCCGACGCTTTCTTT. It translates to CASSLNRADAFF.

This chain links TRBV20-1 with TRBJ2-5, with no clear D. V lost 2 bases and J lost 4, with 5 bases in between. Germline V CDR1 and CDR2: DFQATT, SNEGSKA (reference sequence). The CDR3 sequence is 11 residues long. The CDR3 reads CSARRLETQYF. The CDR3 DNA reads as TGCAGTGCTAGACGGTTAGAGACCCAGTACTTC.

The V call is TRBV12-3 or TRBV12-4, the J call TRBJ2-7; D is perhaps TRBD2 (6 bases). The V and J ends lost 7 bases and 6 bases respectively, with 22 bases between them. This CDR3 contains 15 residues. CDR3 sequence: CASKTRGGRAGEQYF. The CDR3 nucleotides are TGTGCCAGCAAGACTCGAGGTGGCAGAGCGGGCGAGCAGTACTTC.

This clonotype was observed at least ten times. This sequence joins TRBV29-1 and TRBJ2-2, with D possibly being TRBD2 (6 bases). V was pared by 7 bases and J by 3 bases, with 6 bases between. The CDR3 runs 11 residues. CDR1 SQVTM and CDR2 ANQGSEA come from the germline V gene. This chain's CDR3 is CSGGDTGELFF. In DNA form, the CDR3 reads TGCAGCGGGGGGGACACCGGGGAGCTGTTTTTT.

V usage is TRBV5-6 and J usage is TRBJ2-5, with 8 nucleotides matching TRBD1. The J segment lost 10 bases and the V segment lost 2 bases, leaving 7 bases of the junction unmatched. The CDR3 has 13 amino acids. From germline, CDR1 is SGHDT and CDR2 YYEEEE. CDR3 sequence (DNA): TGTGCCAGCAGCTTCAGGGGGCGCGGAGTCCAGTACTTC. It is translated as CASSFRGRGVQYF.

The chain combines TRBV12-2 with TRBJ2-7; no check of the table's D call, TRBD2, against the DNA was made. TRBV12-2 is labeled a pseudogene. The CDR3 runs to 16 residues. The CDR3 DNA sequence: TGTGCAAGTCGCTACCGACTAGCACCAAGCTCCTACGAGCAGTACTTC. Translation: CASRYRLAPSSYEQYF.

The chain carries TRBV6-5 and TRBJ2-2; TRBD2 agrees at 8 bases. Germline V gives CDR1 MNHEY, CDR2 SVGAGI. The CDR3 has 17 amino acids. The J segment lost 4 bases and the V segment lost 2 bases, leaving 9 bases of the junction unmatched. CDR3 bases: TGTGCCAGCAGTTACCCGGGGGGGGTGGGACGCACCGGGGAGCTGTTTTTT. Its translation: CASSYPGGVGRTGELFF.

V is TRBV20-1 and J is TRBJ1-4, with 7 bases lining up with TRBD1. This CDR3 is 13 amino acids long. The germline CDR1 and CDR2 sequences are DFQATT and SNEGSKA (reference sequence). Losses at the gene ends were 1 base for V and 8 bases for J; bases not matched to a gene: 4. The CDR3 is CSARVQGEEKLFF. The CDR3 nucleotides read TGCAGTGCTAGAGTTCAGGGGGAGGAAAAACTGTTTTTT.

This clonotype came up once. This chain uses TRBV2 with TRBJ2-3, with D unclear. The CDR3 runs 13 residues. V lost 5 bases to trimming and J lost 6 bases, with 12 bases between them. Germline lookup yields CDR1 SNHLY and CDR2 FYNNEI. Written as DNA, the CDR3 is TGTGCCAGCAGTCCGGCCCCGTGGGATACGCAGTATTTT. It specifies CASSPAPWDTQYF.

The rearrangement uses TRBV7-9 and TRBJ2-7; TRBD1 matches 8 bases. The length of the CDR3 is 15 residues. Germline values: CDR1 SEHNR, CDR2 FQNEAQ (reference sequence). The trim removed 0 bases at V and 5 bases at J, leaving 6 bases unmatched. CDR3 loop: CASSLALAGGNEQYF. The CDR3 DNA reads TGTGCCAGCAGCTTAGCTCTCGCAGGGGGCAACGAGCAGTACTTC.

Many counts were recorded for this clonotype. J is TRBJ2-1 and V is TRBV2; TRBD2 matches 8 bases. The CDR3 is 11 residues long. Germline values: CDR1 SNHLY, CDR2 FYNNEI. J gave up 10 bases and V 8 bases, and 4 bases lay outside the gene matches. CDR3 bases: TGTGCCAGCCGATTAGCGGGAGAGCAGTTCTTC. Amino acid sequence: CASRLAGEQFF. The full variable domain, with the rest looked up from reference TRBV2 and TRBJ2-1, is EPEVTQTPSHQVTQMGQEVILRCVPISNHLYFYWYRQILGQKVEFLVSFYNNEISEKSEIFDDQFSVERPDGSNFTLKIRSTKLEDSAMYFCASRLAGEQFFGPGTRLTVL.

This chain joins TRBV7-2 and TRBJ1-6, with D uncertain. Germline loops: CDR1 SGHTA, CDR2 FQGNSA. V was clipped by 0 bases and J by 7 bases, with 10 bases between them. The CDR3 is made up of 15 amino acids. The CDR3, as DNA: TGTGCCAGCAGCTTAGCTGGCGGGAAGAATTCACCCCTCCACTTT. It yields the protein CASSLAGGKNSPLHF. Variable domain in full (rest from reference TRBV7-2 and TRBJ1-6): GAGVSQSPSNKVTEKGKDVELRCDPISGHTALYWYRQSLGQGLEFLIYFQGNSAPDKSGLPSDRFSAERTGGSVSTLTIQRTQQEDSAVYLCASSLAGGKNSPLHFGNGTRLTVT.

DNA of the CDR3: TGTGCCAGCAGCGCCCAGGGTGGGGACCCAACCCAGTACTTC. It translates to CASSAQGGDPTQYF. This chain connects TRBV7-2 to TRBJ2-5; D may match TRBD1 or TRBD2 (5 bases each). CDR3 size: 14 residues. From germline, CDR1 is SGHTA and CDR2 FQGNSA. The V end was cut by 5 bases, the J end by 8 bases, with 18 bases between.

V gene TRBV4-2 combines with J gene TRBJ2-2; TRBD1 agrees at 10 bases. The CDR3 is 16 residues long. The germline gives CDR1 LGHNA, CDR2 YNFKEQ. V dropped 5 bases and J dropped 4; count of bases not matched to a gene: 7. CDR3 DNA: TGTGCCAGCAGCGCCCCCGGGACAGGGGTCACCGGGGAGCTGTTTTTT. It specifies CASSAPGTGVTGELFF.

This clonotype was counted ten times or more. The chain is built from TRBV12-3 or TRBV12-4 and TRBJ1-2; D is ambiguous. The CDR3 has 12 residues. The germline V and J ends were trimmed by 7 bases and 5 bases, with 11 bases remaining between them. The CDR3 nucleotides are TGTGCCAGCACCCCCAGGACGTATGGCTACACCTTC. This gives the protein CASTPRTYGYTF.

V gene TRBV12-3 or TRBV12-4 combines with J gene TRBJ1-6; 10 bases match TRBD1. The CDR3 contains 17 residues. J gave up 8 bases and V 4 bases, and 11 bases lay outside the gene matches. The CDR3 is CASSWEVRTGGDSPLHF. Here the CDR3 DNA reads TGTGCCAGCAGTTGGGAAGTTAGGACAGGGGGGGATTCACCCCTCCACTTT.

This clonotype was detected only a few times. The J gene is TRBJ2-1, the V gene TRBV20-1; 9 nucleotides line up with TRBD1. The CDR3 loop spans 15 amino acids. V shed 2 bases, J shed 6 bases, and the junction held 8 bases outside the gene matches. Germline V lookup: CDR1 DFQATT, CDR2 SNEGSKA (reference sequence). The CDR3 DNA reads as TGCAGTGCTAGAAGGACAGGGGCCGGGGTCAATGAGCAGTTCTTC. Residues: CSARRTGAGVNEQFF.

The rearrangement joins TRBV12-3 or TRBV12-4 to TRBJ1-5; a possible D gene is TRBD1 (6 bases). This CDR3 comprises 14 residues. Trimming stripped 6 bases from V and 4 bases from J, with 13 bases between. CDR3 sequence reads: CASSAQGLNQPQHF. The CDR3, as DNA: TGTGCCAGCAGCGCACAGGGTCTAAATCAGCCCCAGCATTTT.